This T cell receptor beta chain was identified in a study of OX40 agonist ivuxolimab in advanced cancers. About the research overall: The drug used for patients, ivuxolimab, was an agonistic anti-OX40 (CD134) antibody. The study, taken as a whole, reports: Dosing at 0.1 to 3.0 mg/kg was accompanied by clonal expansion of CD4+ and CD8+ blood T cells by week 6. Low normalized clonal expansion also occurred in some nonresponding patients.

The germline V gene has CDR1 SEHNR and CDR2 FQNEAQ (reference sequence). The V end was cut by 1 base, the J end by 4 bases, with 10 bases between. The CDR3 has 15 amino acids. Anyone with autoimmune disease history or systemic immunosuppression was excluded. Generated by immunoSEQ multiplex PCR, the TCRdb table keeps only in-frame clones and is missing some. Of 68,000 or so clones listed, 80% to 85% are singletons. Worth noting for this clone: Its target is unknown.

The material sequenced was CD4+ or CD8+ T cells sorted from blood, taken in a trial of the OX40 agonist ivuxolimab. The V call is TRBV7-9, the J call TRBJ1-4; D is unresolved. This receptor was taken from an adult with an advanced solid tumor such as melanoma, head and neck, liver or kidney cancer. CDR3 loop: CASSLESGINEKLFF. CDR3 nucleotides: TGTGCCAGCAGCTTAGAATCGGGGATTAATGAAAAACTGTTTTTT.